What follows are 13 T cell receptor beta chains derived from one specimen sequenced in a study of blood T cell repertoires in COVID-19. Libraries were prepared by immunoSEQ multiplex PCR; TCRdb keeps only in-frame clonotypes and omits some of them. This table holds around 190,000 clones, about 88% found once. The sample taken for sequencing was PBMCs or T cells enriched from blood (not recorded which). Receptors originate from a young woman who had recovered from COVID-19.

This clone was detected a few times. V usage is TRBV28 and J usage is TRBJ1-3, with D perhaps matching TRBD1 (6 bases). The CDR3 extends over 15 amino acids. The V gene's germline CDR1 is MDHEN and CDR2 SYDVKM. The V end lost 3 bases, the J end lost 2 bases, and 11 bases lay between the germline ends. CDR3 nucleotides: TGTGCCAGCAGTTTGGCTTCAGGGGCTGGAAACACCATATATTTT. Encoded protein: CASSLASGAGNTIYF.

The rearrangement uses TRBV9 and TRBJ1-3; 7 positions match TRBD1. CDR3 size: 15 residues. Per the germline V gene, CDR1 is SGDLS and CDR2 is YYNGEE. V trimming: 2 bases; J trimming: 6 bases; junction bases outside the gene matches: 8. The CDR3 sequence is CASSVGQDPQNTIYF. CDR3 DNA sequence: TGTGCCAGCAGCGTCGGACAGGACCCACAAAACACCATATATTTT.

The chain is built from TRBV28 and TRBJ1-5; D gene unclear. The CDR3 has 11 residues. In germline, CDR1 is MDHEN, CDR2 SYDVKM. Trimming cost V 6 bases and J 7 bases, with 7 bases left between them. For the CDR3, the DNA is TGTGCCAGCAGCCCTTCCCAGCCCCAGCATTTT. Its protein product is CASSPSQPQHF.

This clone was seen once. The rearrangement joins TRBV24-1 to TRBJ2-3; 10 positions match TRBD1. The CDR3 has 14 amino acids. Unmatched junction bases numbered 8, after V lost 11 bases and J lost 4 bases. Germline CDR1 reads KGHDR; CDR2 reads SFDVKD. This CDR3 reads CAIRDRGPADTQYF. Written as DNA, the CDR3 is TGTGCCATAAGGGACAGGGGACCCGCAGATACGCAGTATTTT.

This chain joins TRBV6-6 and TRBJ2-3; possible D gene TRBD2, 6 bases. The germline V gene has CDR1 MNHNY and CDR2 SVGAGI (reference sequence). The CDR3 contains 15 residues. The V and J ends lost 2 bases and 6 bases respectively, with 15 bases between them. CDR3 DNA: TGTGCCAGCAGTTACGGACTGCTTGGGAGGGATACGCAGTATTTT. It codes for CASSYGLLGRDTQYF.

The V gene is TRBV7-6, the J gene TRBJ2-3; D is uncertain. Germline CDR1 reads SGHVS; CDR2 reads FNYEAQ. This CDR3 contains 15 residues. Trimming removed 0 bases at V and 0 bases at J, with 7 bases between. The CDR3 nucleotides read TGTGCCAGCAGCTTAGCGTGGGCCAGCACAGATACGCAGTATTTT. Its translation is CASSLAWASTDTQYF.

The V and J genes are TRBV19 and TRBJ2-7; TRBD1 might be the D (5 bases). Trimming shortened V by 5 bases and J by 5 bases, and 16 bases separated the two germline ends. The length of the CDR3 is 14 residues. Germline CDR1 reads LNHDA; CDR2 reads SQIVND (reference sequence). The DNA for the CDR3 is TGTGCCAGTAGTCGGCCAGGGTCCCGGGACGAGCAGTACTTC. Translating gives CASSRPGSRDEQYF.

This clone has at least ten counts. The chain couples TRBV5-6 to TRBJ2-7; D is perhaps TRBD1 (6 bases). Germline loops: CDR1 SGHDT, CDR2 YYEEEE. The CDR3 loop spans 12 amino acids. Trimming cost V 4 bases and J 4 bases, with 9 bases left between them. This chain's CDR3 is CASSRDTYEQYF. CDR3 coding DNA: TGTGCCAGCAGCCGGGACACGTACGAGCAGTACTTC. Full variable domain (outside the CDR3, taken from reference TRBV5-6 and TRBJ2-7): DAGVTQSPTHLIKTRGQQVTLRCSPKSGHDTVSWYQQALGQGPQFIFQYYEEEERQRGNFPDRFSGHQFPNYSSELNVNALLLGDSALYLCASSRDTYEQYFGPGTRLTVT.

CDR3 residues: CASSYSGQANSPLHF. The CDR3 nucleotides are TGTGCCAGCAGTTACTCGGGACAGGCTAATTCACCCCTCCACTTT. The chain couples TRBV6-5 to TRBJ1-6, with 8 bases matching TRBD1. V was clipped by 0 bases and J by 6 bases; unmatched bases: 1. The CDR3 extends over 15 amino acids. CDR1 and CDR2 from the germline V gene are MNHEY and SVGAGI.

This clone was seen a few times. The chain employs TRBV18 and TRBJ1-2; 7 bases are shared with TRBD1. Trimming cost V 3 bases and J 5 bases; bases outside gene matches: 3. The germline V gene encodes CDR1 KGHSH and CDR2 LQKENI. This CDR3 is built from 13 residues. The CDR3 DNA is TGTGCCAGCTCACCGGGACAGCCTTATGGCTACACCTTC. Its protein is CASSPGQPYGYTF.

This clone has just a few counts. The V and J genes are TRBV6-5 and TRBJ2-7; D is perhaps TRBD1 (6 bases). Germline assignment: CDR1 MNHEY and CDR2 SVGAGI. The V end lost 10 bases, the J end lost 2 bases, and 15 bases lay between the germline ends. This CDR3 is 13 amino acids long. CDR3 sequence (DNA): TGTGCCACCAGACAGGCCGCTACCTACGAGCAGTACTTC. Amino acids: CATRQAATYEQYF.

The V call is TRBV25-1, the J call TRBJ2-1, with TRBD1 identical over 9 bases. The J segment lost 16 bases and the V segment lost 3 bases, leaving 4 bases of the junction unmatched. From germline, CDR1 is MGHDK and CDR2 SYGVNS. The CDR3 loop spans 11 amino acids. Here the CDR3 DNA reads TGTGCCAGCAGTGAGGGACAGGGTAGATTCTTC. As protein: CASSEGQGRFF.

The chain joins TRBV5-1 to TRBJ2-7; D perhaps matches TRBD1 (6 bases). The CDR3 covers 13 residues. Germline V gene lookup returns CDR1 SGHRS and CDR2 YFSETQ. Trimming took off 0 bases at V and 7 bases at J, with 11 bases between the two ends. Here the CDR3 reads CASSLEGDREQYF. As DNA, the CDR3 is TGCGCCAGCAGCTTGGAGGGCGACAGGGAGCAGTACTTC.